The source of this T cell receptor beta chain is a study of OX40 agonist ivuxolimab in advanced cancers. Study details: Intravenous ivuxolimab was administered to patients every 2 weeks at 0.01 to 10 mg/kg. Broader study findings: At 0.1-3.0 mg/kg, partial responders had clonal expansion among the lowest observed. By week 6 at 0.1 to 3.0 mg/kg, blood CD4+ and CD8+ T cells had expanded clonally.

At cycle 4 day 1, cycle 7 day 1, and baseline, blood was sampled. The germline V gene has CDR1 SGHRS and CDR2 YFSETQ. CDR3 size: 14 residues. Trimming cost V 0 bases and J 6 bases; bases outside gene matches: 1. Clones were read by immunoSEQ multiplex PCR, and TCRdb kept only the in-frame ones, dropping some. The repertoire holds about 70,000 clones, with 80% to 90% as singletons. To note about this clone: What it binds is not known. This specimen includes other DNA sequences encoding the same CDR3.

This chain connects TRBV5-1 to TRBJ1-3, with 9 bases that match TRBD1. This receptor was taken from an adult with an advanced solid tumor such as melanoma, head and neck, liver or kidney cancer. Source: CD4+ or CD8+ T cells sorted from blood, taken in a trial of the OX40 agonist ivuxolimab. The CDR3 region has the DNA TGCGCCAGCAGCTTGGGACAGGGGGAAAACACCATATATTTT. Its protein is CASSLGQGENTIYF.